Sequencing of this TCR beta chain was carried out in a study of beta chain features in type 1 diabetes. Study-level background: The samples had 85 million to 130 million sorted cells examined in all. General observations from the study: TCRB CDR3s from Type 1 diabetes patients were moderately but significantly shorter in all four CD4+ subsets. Possible PCR preference for shorter templates applied equally to patients and controls. Since sequencing was performed on cDNA, cells with high TCR expression could be over-represented.

J gave up 3 bases and V 2 bases, and 3 bases lay outside the gene matches. This CDR3 comprises 15 residues. In germline, CDR1 is MGHDK, CDR2 SYGVNS. Concerning this clone: Antigen specificity is unknown.

The entirety of the isolated RNA underwent reverse transcription, so expressed TCRB transcripts were sequenced. The table came from immunoSEQ multiplex PCR; TCRdb's copy has only in-frame clones and leaves some out. The data contain about 160,000 clones, over 6% of them singletons. CD4+ cells of the naive, central memory, regulatory and stem cell-like memory types were sorted via CD45RO/CCR7/CD25/CD127/CD95/CD27. The sequenced sample consisted of central memory CD4+ T cells from blood. The chain couples TRBV25-1 to TRBJ2-1; TRBD2 aligns across 8 bases. The TCR was taken from a man between 18 and 29 years old with type 1 diabetes. CDR3 region: CASSESGRGYNEQFF. In DNA form, the CDR3 reads TGTGCCAGCAGTGAAAGCGGGAGAGGCTACAATGAGCAGTTCTTC.